This TCR beta chain was sequenced for a study of cytomegalovirus exposure and HLA in healthy donors. Turning to the study itself: For the approximately 390 genotyped donors, 65% to 90% fell within the Caucasian-associated ancestry cluster. Whole-study findings and limits: Earlier results showed most TCR beta V segments being productive about 87% or about 30% of the time.

This clone was counted a single time. As yet, its antigen is unknown. Amplification used 60 Vbeta primers and 13 Jbeta primers. TCRdb's copy holds only in-frame clones and misses some; the assay was immunoSEQ multiplex PCR. This sample has approximately 250,000 clones; roughly 84% occur once, and the top ten carry about 0.22%. Trimming shortened V by 2 bases and J by 5 bases, and 15 bases separated the two germline ends. CDR1 is SGHRS, CDR2 YFSETQ, per germline. The CDR3 contains 15 residues. V is TRBV5-1 and J is TRBJ2-3, with D perhaps TRBD1 (6 bases). The sequence derives from a girl aged 2-10 years in good health and CMV-seronegative. The sample was PBMCs. The CDR3 DNA reads TGCGCCAGCAGCTTTGGGGGCCCCGCGGAAGATACGCAGTATTTT. Translation gives CASSFGGPAEDTQYF.